This entry concerns a single TCR beta chain. This entry comes from a study of blood T cells in healthy people across ages. The use of a sample-barcoded 5' primer and a J-beta primer mix characterized a second PCR of roughly 6 to 12 cycles. Each CDR3 protein is one row after TCRdb ran MiXCR on the 5' RACE reads. The table lists 550,000 to 750,000 distinct CDR3 sequences, more than 20% of them singletons. Sequencing was done on a sample of blood. The receptor was derived from a man aged 70 or older in good health.

CDR3 sequence: CASSQSKTQYF. As DNA, the CDR3 is TGTGCCAGCAGCCAAAGCAAGACCCAGTACTTC. The J gene is TRBJ2-5, the V gene TRBV3-1; D is unresolved. Germline V gene lookup returns CDR1 LGHDT and CDR2 YNNKEL (reference sequence). V was pared by 2 bases and J by 6 bases, with 4 bases between. The CDR3 sequence is 11 residues long.